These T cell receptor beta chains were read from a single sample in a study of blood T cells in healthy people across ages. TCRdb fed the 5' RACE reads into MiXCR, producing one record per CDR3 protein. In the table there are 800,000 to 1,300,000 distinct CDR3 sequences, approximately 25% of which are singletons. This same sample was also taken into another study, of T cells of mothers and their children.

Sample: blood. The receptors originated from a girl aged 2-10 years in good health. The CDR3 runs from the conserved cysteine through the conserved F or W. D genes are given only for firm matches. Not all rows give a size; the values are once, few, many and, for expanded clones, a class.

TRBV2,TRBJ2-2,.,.,CASSPRPGYSEELFF,TGTGCCAGCAGTCCCCGGCCAGGGTATTCGGAGGAGCTGTTTTTT
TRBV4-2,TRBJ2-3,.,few,CASSQVTLRQSTQYF,TGTGCCAGCAGCCAAGTCACCCTTCGGCAGAGTACGCAGTATTTT
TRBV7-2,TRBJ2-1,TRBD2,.,CASSLAPLAGAYNEQFF,TGTGCCAGCAGCTTAGCGCCTCTAGCGGGAGCCTACAATGAGCAGTTCTTC
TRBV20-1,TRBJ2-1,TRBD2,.,CSARLGLAGVYNEQFF,TGCAGTGCTAGACTCGGACTAGCGGGAGTTTACAATGAGCAGTTCTTC
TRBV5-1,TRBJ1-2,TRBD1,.,CASSLDYGTDIYGYTF,TGCGCCAGCAGCTTGGATTATGGGACAGACATCTATGGCTACACCTTC
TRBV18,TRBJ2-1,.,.,CASSSINNEQFF,TGTGCCAGCTCATCGATTAACAATGAGCAGTTCTTC
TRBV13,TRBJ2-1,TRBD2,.,CASSLYGRAEDEQFF,TGTGCCAGCAGCTTATACGGGAGGGCCGAGGATGAGCAGTTCTTC
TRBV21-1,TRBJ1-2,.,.,CASRGGHIRPRGAYPNYGYTF,TGTGCCAGCAGAGGGGGACATATCCGGCCTCGCGGTGCATATCCCAACTATGGCTACACCTTC
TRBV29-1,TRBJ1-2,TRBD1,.,CSVVRDLEGASYGYTF,TGCAGCGTTGTACGAGACTTAGAGGGGGCAAGCTATGGCTACACCTTC
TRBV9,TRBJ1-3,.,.,CASSVTGEGNTIYF,TGTGCCAGCAGCGTTACCGGGGAGGGAAACACCATATATTTT
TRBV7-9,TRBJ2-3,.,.,CASSSGRVTDTQYF,TGTGCCAGCAGCTCTGGTCGGGTCACAGATACGCAGTATTTT
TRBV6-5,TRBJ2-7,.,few,CASSGHESSYEQYF,TGTGCCAGCAGTGGGCATGAAAGCTCCTACGAGCAGTACTTC
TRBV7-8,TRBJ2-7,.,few,CASSTNRDTSYEQYF,TGTGCCAGCAGTACGAACCGGGACACCAGCTACGAGCAGTACTTC
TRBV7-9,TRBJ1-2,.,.,CASSLVINYGYTF,TGTGCCAGCAGTCTGGTCATCAACTATGGCTACACCTTC
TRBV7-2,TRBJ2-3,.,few,CASSLVGQVTDTQYF,TGTGCCAGCAGCTTAGTTGGGCAGGTAACAGATACGCAGTATTTT
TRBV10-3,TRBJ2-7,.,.,CAISETGQRPGDEQYF,TGTGCCATCAGTGAAACCGGACAGAGGCCTGGGGACGAGCAGTACTTC
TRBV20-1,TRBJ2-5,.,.,CSARDSDRGGLLAETQYF,TGCAGTGCTAGAGATTCAGACCGGGGCGGACTCTTAGCGGAGACCCAGTACTTC
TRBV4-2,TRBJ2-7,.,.,CASSQEPYYEQYF,TGTGCCAGCAGCCAGGAACCCTACTACGAGCAGTACTTC
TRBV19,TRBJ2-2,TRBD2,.,CASALAGGSVTGELFF,TGTGCCAGTGCACTAGCGGGAGGGTCGGTCACCGGGGAGCTGTTTTTT
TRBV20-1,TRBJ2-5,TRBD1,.,CSAAGGYETQYF,TGCAGTGCTGCAGGGGGCTATGAGACCCAGTACTTC
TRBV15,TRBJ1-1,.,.,CATSRPGRGTEAFF,TGTGCCACCAGCAGACCGGGCCGAGGGACTGAAGCTTTCTTT
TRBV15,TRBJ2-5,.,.,CATSTIETQYF,TGTGCCACCAGCACTATTGAGACCCAGTACTTC
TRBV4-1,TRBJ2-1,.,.,CASSQVLSELYNEQFF,TGCGCCAGCAGCCAAGTTCTATCGGAGCTCTACAATGAGCAGTTCTTC
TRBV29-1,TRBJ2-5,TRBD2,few,CSVEGLAVETQYF,TGCAGCGTTGAGGGACTAGCGGTAGAGACCCAGTACTTC
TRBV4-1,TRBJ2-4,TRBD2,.,CASSPLGTSGRAGGAKNIQYF,TGCGCCAGCAGCCCTCTCGGGACTAGCGGGAGGGCGGGGGGAGCCAAAAACATTCAGTACTTC
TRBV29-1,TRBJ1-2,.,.,CSDPVRDGYTF,TGCAGCGATCCTGTCCGGGATGGCTACACCTTC
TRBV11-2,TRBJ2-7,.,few,CASSLGWSAGYEQYF,TGTGCCAGCAGCTTAGGCTGGTCTGCTGGCTACGAGCAGTACTTC
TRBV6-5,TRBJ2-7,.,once,CASSYSDDLDEQYF,TGTGCCAGCAGTTACTCGGATGATCTCGACGAGCAGTACTTC
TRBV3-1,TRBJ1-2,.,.,CASSQDNLNYGYTF,TGTGCCAGCAGCCAAGACAACCTTAACTATGGCTACACCTTC
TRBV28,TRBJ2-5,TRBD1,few,CASSLAGQGKTQYF,TGTGCCAGCAGTTTGGCGGGACAGGGGAAGACCCAGTACTTC
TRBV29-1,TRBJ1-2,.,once,CSVVGLDYGYTF,TGCAGCGTTGTAGGACTCGACTATGGCTACACCTTC
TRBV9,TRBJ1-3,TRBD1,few,CARPSPGQGLSGNTIYF,TGTGCCCGCCCCAGCCCGGGACAGGGATTATCTGGAAACACCATATATTTT
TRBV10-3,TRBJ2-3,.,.,CATRFTGDTQYF,TGTGCCACCCGCTTCACGGGGGATACGCAGTATTTT
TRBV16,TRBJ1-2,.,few,CASSQFVDSYGYTF,TGTGCCAGCAGCCAATTTGTGGACTCATATGGCTACACCTTC
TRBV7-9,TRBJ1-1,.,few,CASSPEGGWNTEAFF,TGTGCCAGCAGCCCCGAGGGGGGGTGGAACACTGAAGCTTTCTTT
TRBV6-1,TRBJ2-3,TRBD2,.,CAISSGRTDTQYF,TGTGCCATCTCTAGCGGGCGCACAGATACGCAGTATTTT
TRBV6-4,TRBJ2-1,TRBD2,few,CASSAGTSGNNEQFF,TGTGCCAGCAGCGCTGGGACTAGCGGTAACAATGAGCAGTTCTTC
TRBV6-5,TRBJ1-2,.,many,CASSYSGDYGYTF,TGTGCCAGCAGTTACTCCGGGGACTATGGCTACACCTTC
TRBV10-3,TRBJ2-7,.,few,CAISESDGTPQIGQYF,TGTGCCATCAGTGAGTCGGACGGGACCCCTCAGATTGGGCAGTACTTC
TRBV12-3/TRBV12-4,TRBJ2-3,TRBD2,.,CASSVTSGGADTQYF,TGTGCCAGCAGTGTCACCAGCGGGGGTGCGGATACGCAGTATTTC
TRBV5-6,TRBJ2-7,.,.,CASSLSPHNEQYF,TGTGCCAGCAGCTTATCGCCCCACAACGAGCAGTACTTC
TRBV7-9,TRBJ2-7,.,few,CASSSTNPYEQYF,TGTGCCAGCAGCTCGACGAATCCCTACGAGCAGTACTTC
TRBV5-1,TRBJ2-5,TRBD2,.,CASSSEALAGFETQYF,TGCGCCAGCAGCTCGGAGGCCCTAGCGGGGTTCGAGACCCAGTACTTC
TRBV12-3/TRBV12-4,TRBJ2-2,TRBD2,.,CASRITSGNTGELFF,TGTGCCAGCAGGATTACTAGCGGGAACACCGGGGAGCTGTTTTTT
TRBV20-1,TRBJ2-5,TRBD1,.,CSAPGTGKETQYF,TGCAGTGCTCCCGGGACAGGGAAAGAGACCCAGTACTTC
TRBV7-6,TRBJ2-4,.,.,CASSPTGSKNIQYF,TGTGCCAGCAGCCCCACAGGGTCCAAAAACATTCAGTACTTC
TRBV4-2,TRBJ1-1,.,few,CASSLTEGEAFF,TGTGCCAGCAGCCTTACGGAGGGTGAAGCTTTCTTT
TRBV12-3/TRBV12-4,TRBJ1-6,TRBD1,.,CASSTTGADSPLHF,TGTGCCAGCAGCACGACAGGGGCGGATTCACCCCTCCACTTT
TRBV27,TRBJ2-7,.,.,CASWGSQLLRWEQYF,TGTGCCAGCTGGGGGTCGCAACTATTACGTTGGGAGCAGTACTTC
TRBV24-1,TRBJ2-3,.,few,CAAPTADTQYF,TGTGCCGCCCCGACGGCAGATACGCAGTATTTT
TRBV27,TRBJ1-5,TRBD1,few,CASSPGTGLGNQPQHF,TGTGCCAGCAGTCCAGGGACAGGGTTGGGCAATCAGCCCCAGCATTTT